What follows is one T cell receptor beta chain and its context. The antigen remains undetermined. Germline V CDR1 and CDR2: SGHDN, FVKESK. The V gene lost 4 bases and the J gene lost 3 bases, with 21 bases spanning the gap. The CDR3 spans 17 residues. The data derive from a study of graft-versus-host responses after intestinal transplantation. Overall study: Uniformly, recipients were administered anti-thymocyte globulin induction with subsequent tacrolimus and steroids for approximately 3 years.

Overall study findings and caveats: Recipient marrow held GvH clones, some first seen in ileum or blood. Individuals carrying graft-donor T cell macrochimerism showed high graft-versus-host to host-versus-graft clonal ratios in allografts. Early post-transplant HvG declines were associated with peak circulating GvH clone levels.

The assay was immunoSEQ multiplex PCR, and TCRdb's table has in-frame clones only and misses some. The table lists roughly 56,000 clones, approximately 90% of them singletons. The receptor was isolated from a human patient who received an intestinal transplant, so some T cells may come from the graft donor. The genes are TRBV14 and TRBJ2-5; possibly TRBD1 for D (6 bases). The source material was PBMCs, sampled around 120 days after intestinal transplantation. In DNA form, the CDR3 reads TGTGCCAGCAGCCCCCCCGGTCCGGGACAAATCGAAGAGACCCAGTACTTC. Its translation: CASSPPGPGQIEETQYF.